This T cell receptor (beta chain) was identified during a study of T cell responses to AZD1222 COVID-19 vaccine. Regarding this clone: The antigen is unknown.

Broader study findings: Baseline serology detected seropositivity in only a handful of AZD1222 recipients. Spike-wide coverage was observed for vaccine-associated CD4 TCRs, with dominant responses at 160-218 and 743-854. The reported proportion of spike-specific TCRs targeting unmutated variant regions was nearly half.

Using immunoSEQ multiplex PCR, the repertoire was profiled, and TCRdb retains in-frame clones only, with some absent. The sample lists 75,000 to 90,000 clones; about 84% were seen once. The material was peripheral blood, obtained on day 0 of AZD1222 vaccination. The source is an adult in good health.

CDR3 amino acids: CASSQWGGGTYEQYF. The CDR3 nucleotides read TGTGCCAGCAGCCAGTGGGGCGGGGGTACCTACGAGCAGTACTTC. The chain links TRBV3-1 (or the pseudogene TRBV3-2) to TRBJ2-7, with TRBD2 matching 7 bases. This CDR3 region has 15 residues. The germline gives CDR1 LGHDT, CDR2 YNNKEL (reference sequence). The junction had 7 bases not matched to a gene; V was cut back by 3 bases and J by 2 bases.